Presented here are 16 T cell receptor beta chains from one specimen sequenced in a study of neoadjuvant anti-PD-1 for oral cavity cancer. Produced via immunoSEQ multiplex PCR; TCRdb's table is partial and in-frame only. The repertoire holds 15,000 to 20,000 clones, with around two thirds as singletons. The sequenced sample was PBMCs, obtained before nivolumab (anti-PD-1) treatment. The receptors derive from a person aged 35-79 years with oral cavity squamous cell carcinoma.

DNA of the CDR3: TGTGCCACCGATCGAGGGGGATTGAACACTGAAGCTTTCTTT. Encoded protein: CATDRGGLNTEAFF. The J gene is TRBJ1-1, the V gene TRBV7-9, with TRBD1 as a possible D gene (6 bases). The CDR3 has 14 residues. The germline V and J ends were trimmed by 10 bases and 0 bases, with 15 bases remaining between them. Per germline, CDR1 SEHNR and CDR2 FQNEAQ (reference sequence). The full variable domain, its missing parts supplied by reference TRBV7-9 and TRBJ1-1, is DTGVSQNPRHKITKRGQNVTFRCDPISEHNRLYWYRQTLGQGPEFLTYFQNEAQLEKSRLLSDRFSAERPKGSFSTLEIQRTEQGDSAMYLCATDRGGLNTEAFFGQGTRLTVV.

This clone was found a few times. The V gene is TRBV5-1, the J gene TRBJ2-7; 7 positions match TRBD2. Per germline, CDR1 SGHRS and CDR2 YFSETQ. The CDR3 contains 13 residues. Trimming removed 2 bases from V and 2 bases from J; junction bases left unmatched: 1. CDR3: CASSLAGTYEQYF. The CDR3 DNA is TGCGCCAGCAGCTTAGCGGGAACCTACGAGCAGTACTTC.

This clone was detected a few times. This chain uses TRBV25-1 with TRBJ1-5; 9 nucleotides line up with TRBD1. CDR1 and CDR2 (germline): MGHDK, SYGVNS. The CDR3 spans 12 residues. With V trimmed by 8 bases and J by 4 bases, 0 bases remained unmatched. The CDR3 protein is CASGQGNQPQHF. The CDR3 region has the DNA TGTGCCAGCGGACAGGGGAATCAGCCCCAGCATTTT. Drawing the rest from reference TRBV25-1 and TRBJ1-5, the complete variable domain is EADIYQTPRYLVIGTGKKITLECSQTMGHDKMYWYQQDPGMELHLIHYSYGVNSTEKGDLSSESTVSRIRTEHFPLTLESARPSHTSQYLCASGQGNQPQHFGDGTRLSIL.

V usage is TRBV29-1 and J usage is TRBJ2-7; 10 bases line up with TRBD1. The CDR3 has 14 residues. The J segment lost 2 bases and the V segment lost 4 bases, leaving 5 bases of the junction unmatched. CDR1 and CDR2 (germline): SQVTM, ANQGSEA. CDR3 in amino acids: CSVGGGQGAYEQYF. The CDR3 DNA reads TGCAGCGTTGGGGGCGGACAGGGGGCCTACGAGCAGTACTTC.

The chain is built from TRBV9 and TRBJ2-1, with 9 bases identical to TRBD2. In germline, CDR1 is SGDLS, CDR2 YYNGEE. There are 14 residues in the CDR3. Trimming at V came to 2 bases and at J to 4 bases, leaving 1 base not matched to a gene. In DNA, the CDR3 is TGTGCCAGCAGCGTCACTAGCGGGTACAATGAGCAGTTCTTC. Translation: CASSVTSGYNEQFF.

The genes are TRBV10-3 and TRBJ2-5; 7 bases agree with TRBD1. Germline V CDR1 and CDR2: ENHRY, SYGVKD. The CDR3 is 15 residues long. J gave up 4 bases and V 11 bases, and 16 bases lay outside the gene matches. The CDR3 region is CAAGRQGGVGETQYF. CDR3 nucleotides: TGTGCCGCTGGTAGACAGGGTGGGGTGGGAGAGACCCAGTACTTC.

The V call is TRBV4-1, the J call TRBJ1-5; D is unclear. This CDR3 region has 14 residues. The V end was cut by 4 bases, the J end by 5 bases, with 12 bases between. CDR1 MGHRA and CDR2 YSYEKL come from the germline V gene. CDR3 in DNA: TGCGCCAGCAGCCCGGAACAGTCATATCAGCCCCAGCATTTT. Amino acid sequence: CASSPEQSYQPQHF.

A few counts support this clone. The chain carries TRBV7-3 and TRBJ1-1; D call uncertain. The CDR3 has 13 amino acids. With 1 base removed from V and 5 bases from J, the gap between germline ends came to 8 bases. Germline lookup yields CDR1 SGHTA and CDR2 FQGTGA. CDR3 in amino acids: CASSLNGWTEAFF. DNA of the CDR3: TGTGCCAGCAGCTTAAATGGTTGGACTGAAGCTTTCTTT.

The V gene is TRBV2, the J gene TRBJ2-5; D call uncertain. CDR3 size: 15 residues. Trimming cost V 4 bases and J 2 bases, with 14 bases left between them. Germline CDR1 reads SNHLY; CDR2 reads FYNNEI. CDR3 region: CASSAGYVSQETQYF. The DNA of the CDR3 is TGTGCCAGCAGTGCTGGTTACGTCTCGCAAGAGACCCAGTACTTC.

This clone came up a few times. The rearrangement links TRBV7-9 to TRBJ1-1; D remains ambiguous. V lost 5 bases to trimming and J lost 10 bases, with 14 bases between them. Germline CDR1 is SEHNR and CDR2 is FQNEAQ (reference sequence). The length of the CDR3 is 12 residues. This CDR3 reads CASSPGREGAFF. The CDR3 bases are TGTGCCAGCAGCCCCGGGAGGGAGGGAGCTTTCTTT.

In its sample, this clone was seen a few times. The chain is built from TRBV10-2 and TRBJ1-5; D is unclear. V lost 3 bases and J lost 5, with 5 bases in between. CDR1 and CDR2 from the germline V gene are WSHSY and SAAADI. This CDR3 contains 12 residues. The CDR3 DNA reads TGCGCCAGCAGTGATGGGTATCAGCCCCAGCATTTT. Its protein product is CASSDGYQPQHF.

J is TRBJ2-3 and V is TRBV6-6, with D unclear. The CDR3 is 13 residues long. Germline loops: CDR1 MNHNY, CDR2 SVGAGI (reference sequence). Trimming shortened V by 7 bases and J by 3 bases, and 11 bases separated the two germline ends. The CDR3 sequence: CASTFDGTDTQYF. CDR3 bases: TGTGCCAGCACCTTCGACGGGACAGATACGCAGTATTTT.

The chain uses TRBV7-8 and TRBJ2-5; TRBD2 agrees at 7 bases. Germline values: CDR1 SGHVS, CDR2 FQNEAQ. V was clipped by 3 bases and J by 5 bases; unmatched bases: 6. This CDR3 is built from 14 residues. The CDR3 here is CASSFGTTRETQYF. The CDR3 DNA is TGTGCCAGCAGCTTCGGGACTACCAGGGAGACCCAGTACTTC.

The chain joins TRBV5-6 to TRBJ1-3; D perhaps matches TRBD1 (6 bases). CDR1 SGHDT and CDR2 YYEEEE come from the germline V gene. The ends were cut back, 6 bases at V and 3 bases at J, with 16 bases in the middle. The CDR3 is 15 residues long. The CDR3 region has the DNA TGTGCCAGCACCGGCGGGGGGCAGATTGGAAACACCATATATTTT. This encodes CASTGGGQIGNTIYF.

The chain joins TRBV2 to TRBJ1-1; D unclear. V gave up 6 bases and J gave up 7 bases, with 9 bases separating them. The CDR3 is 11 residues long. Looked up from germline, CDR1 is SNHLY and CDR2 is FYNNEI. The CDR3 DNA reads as TGTGCCAGCAGCGGACCGCTTGAAGCTTTCTTT. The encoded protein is CASSGPLEAFF.

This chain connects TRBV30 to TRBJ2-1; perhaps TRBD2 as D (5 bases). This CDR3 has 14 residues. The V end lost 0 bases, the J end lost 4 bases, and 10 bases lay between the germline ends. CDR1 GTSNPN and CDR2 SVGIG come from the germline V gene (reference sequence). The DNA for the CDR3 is TGTGCCTGGAGTGTAAAGGACTGGTACAATGAGCAGTTCTTC. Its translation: CAWSVKDWYNEQFF.